Listed below are T cell receptor beta chains from one sample, sequenced in a study of T-cell reconstitution after alpha-beta-depleted transplantation in children. TCRdb called the PCR reads again in MiXCR, with one record for every CDR3 protein. Of about 200,000 distinct CDR3 sequences listed, approximately 6.8% are singletons. This sample comprised PBMCs, obtained before TCRalphabeta/CD19-depleted stem cell transplant. The origin of the receptors is a girl under three years old with combined immunodeficiency, due to receive a stem cell transplant. Each CDR3 is given with its conserved first and last residue. Each record gives: J gene, clone size, D gene, V gene, CDR3 protein. D genes are given only for firm matches. The size field is filled for only some rows; it gives once, few, many or a size class.

TRBJ2-1 | many | TRBD2 | TRBV7-2 | CASSDASGGAYEQFF
TRBJ2-3 | many | . | TRBV4-2 | CASSSTLAFAADTQYF
TRBJ2-5 | many | . | TRBV24-1 | CATSEAGRPRLQETQYF
TRBJ2-7 | many | . | TRBV7-2 | CASSLGPGIGYEQYF
TRBJ2-1 | . | TRBD2 | TRBV7-9 | CASSAQTSVSSYNEQFF
TRBJ2-7 | few | TRBD1 | TRBV7-2 | CASSFWTGKDEQYF
TRBJ2-7 | . | TRBD1 | TRBV7-3 | CASSFGQGGEQYF
TRBJ2-1 | many | TRBD2 | TRBV29-1 | CSVRAGNEQFF
TRBJ1-4 | many | . | TRBV11-2 | CASRARPGTNEKLFF
TRBJ1-2 | many | . | TRBV6-5 | CASSTPRTANYGYTF
TRBJ1-2 | few | TRBD1 | TRBV7-2 | CASSLDVDRGTIGYTF
TRBJ1-2 | few | . | TRBV7-9 | CAALAGDYGYTF
TRBJ1-5 | many | . | TRBV20-1 | CSARVLDGQPQHF
TRBJ1-2 | many | TRBD1 | TRBV5-1 | CASSLGTGEDYGYTF
TRBJ2-1 | many | . | TRBV24-1 | CATALGAEGQNNEQFF